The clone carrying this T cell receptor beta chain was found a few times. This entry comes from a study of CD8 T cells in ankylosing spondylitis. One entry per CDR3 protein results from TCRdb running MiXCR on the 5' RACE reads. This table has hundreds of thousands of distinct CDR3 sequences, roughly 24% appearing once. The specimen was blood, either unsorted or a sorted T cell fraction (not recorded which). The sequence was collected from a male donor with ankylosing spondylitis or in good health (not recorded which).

In DNA form, the CDR3 reads TGCAGTGCTAGTCAAGGGACAGGCAGCGAGCAGTACTTC. This translates into CSASQGTGSEQYF. V and J are TRBV20-1 and TRBJ2-7, with TRBD1 matching 8 bases. Germline V gene lookup returns CDR1 DFQATT and CDR2 SNEGSKA (reference sequence). J lost 6 bases, V lost 3 bases, and 7 bases had no gene match. The CDR3 has 13 amino acids.